The 16 T cell receptor beta chains in this list originate from one sample, sequenced in a study of metastatic and nonmetastatic thyroid tumors. Every patient was untreated before thyroid surgery. Using MiXCR, TCRdb reanalyzed the PCR reads. The repertoire holds tens of thousands of clones, with around 13% as singletons. Specimen: tumor tissue. These receptors came from a female donor with papillary thyroid cancer or a benign thyroid nodule (not recorded which). Some clones in this sample may be carry-over from other donors' samples.

A remark on this clone: Being one base from a much bigger clone, this may be a read error. The rearrangement uses TRBV29-1 and TRBJ2-1; 7 nucleotides line up with TRBD2. This CDR3 contains 14 residues. Germline CDR1 and CDR2: SQVTM and ANQGSEA. V shed 0 bases, J shed 12 bases, and the junction held 11 bases outside the gene matches. The CDR3 protein is CSVEDQWAWGGQFF. DNA of the CDR3: TGCAGCGTTGAAGATCAGTGGGCTTGGGGGGGGCAGTTCTTC.

Note on this clone: The sample holds other DNA sequences that translate to the same CDR3. V gene TRBV11-1 combines with J gene TRBJ2-3, with TRBD1 identical over 8 bases. The CDR3 covers 17 residues. V lost 5 bases and J lost 2; bases outside the gene matches: 12. CDR1 SGHAT and CDR2 FQDESV come from the germline V gene (reference sequence). CDR3 residues: CASSSRPGQDLTDTQYF. The CDR3 region has the DNA TGTGCCAGCAGCAGCCGGCCGGGACAGGACCTCACAGATACGCAGTATTTT.

This clone has at least ten counts. The CDR3 spells CASSERTGTGNTIYF. CDR3 nucleotide sequence: TGTGCCAGCAGTGAAAGGACAGGGACTGGAAACACCATATATTTT. The chain couples TRBV2 to TRBJ1-3, with 8 bases lining up with TRBD1. CDR3 length: 15 amino acids. Germline lookup yields CDR1 SNHLY and CDR2 FYNNEI. Trimming cost V 2 bases and J 2 bases; bases outside gene matches: 2.

Of note for this clone: Being one base from a much bigger clone, this may be a read error. The chain is built from TRBV5-1 and TRBJ1-4; D is perhaps TRBD1 (5 bases). CDR1 SGHRS and CDR2 YFSETQ come from the germline V gene. Trimming pared 1 base from V and 10 bases from J, leaving 11 bases between. The CDR3 contains 13 residues. CDR3 coding DNA: TGCGCCAGCAGCTTGTTGGGGGAGGGAAAACTGTTTTTT. It is translated as CASSLLGEGKLFF.

With respect to this clone: A much larger clone differs by one base, so this may be a read error. The chain recombines TRBV29-1 with TRBJ2-7, with D uncertain. V was shortened by 5 bases and J by 3 bases, with 8 bases between the two germline ends. The germline V gene has CDR1 SQVTM and CDR2 ANQGSEA. This CDR3 has 11 amino acids. The CDR3 is CSVRKGYEQYF. CDR3 nucleotide sequence: TGCAGCGTTAGGAAGGGCTACGAGCAGTACTTC.

The CDR3 loop reads CSARQGLATDTQYF. In DNA, the CDR3 is TGCAGTGCTAGACAGGGACTAGCGACAGATACGCAGTATTTT. The chain couples TRBV20-1 to TRBJ2-3, with TRBD2 matching over 10 bases. After removal of 2 bases from V and 3 bases from J, the junction contained 2 bases not matched to a gene. The CDR3 sequence is 14 residues long. The V gene's germline CDR1 is DFQATT and CDR2 SNEGSKA (reference sequence).

Ten or more counts support this clone. The V and J genes are TRBV11-2 and TRBJ2-7; unclear D gene. V shed 5 bases and J shed 2 bases, with 13 bases lying between them. Germline V lookup: CDR1 SGHAT, CDR2 FQNNGV. The CDR3 extends over 14 amino acids. For the CDR3, the DNA is TGTGCCAGCAGCCCCCTATCGGATCCCTACGAGCAGTACTTC. Translated: CASSPLSDPYEQYF.

Ten or more counts support this clone. Other DNA sequences in the sample encode the same CDR3. The rearrangement joins TRBV28 to TRBJ2-1; 12 bases agree with TRBD2. CDR3 length equals 16 residues. The germline V gene has CDR1 MDHEN and CDR2 SYDVKM. The V and J ends lost 5 bases and 10 bases, in that order; junction bases with no gene match: 12. The CDR3 loop is CASSIPAPGLAGEQFF. The CDR3 DNA follows: TGTGCCAGCAGTATCCCGGCGCCGGGACTAGCGGGCGAGCAGTTCTTC. The full variable domain, with the rest looked up from reference TRBV28 and TRBJ2-1, is DVKVTQSSRYLVKRTGEKVFLECVQDMDHENMFWYRQDPGLGLRLIYFSYDVKMKEKGDIPEGYSVSREKKERFSLILESASTNQTSMYLCASSIPAPGLAGEQFFGPGTRLTVL.

This clone was detected ten times or more. This chain joins TRBV19 and TRBJ2-7; D remains ambiguous. Trimming pared 5 bases from V and 2 bases from J, leaving 16 bases between. Germline V gene data show CDR1 as LNHDA and CDR2 as SQIVND (reference sequence). This CDR3 region has 15 residues. For the CDR3, the DNA is TGTGCCAGTAGTGCTGGTGCAGTGGCTACCTACGAGCAGTACTTC. The encoded protein is CASSAGAVATYEQYF.

This clone is a singleton in its sample. This sequence may be a read error, since a much larger clone differs from it by one base. Other DNA sequences in this specimen translate into the identical CDR3. V is TRBV7-2 and J is TRBJ2-5, with 11 nucleotides matching TRBD2. Germline CDR1 and CDR2: SGHTA and FQGNSA. V lost 5 bases and J lost 11; bases outside the gene matches: 13. The CDR3 spans 15 residues. In nucleotides, the CDR3 is TGTGCCAGCAGCCTTGACTTGCTAGCGGGAGGAACACAGTACTTC. Translation: CASSLDLLAGGTQYF.

This clone occurred once. The chain joins TRBV5-1 to TRBJ2-1, with D perhaps TRBD1 (5 bases). From germline, CDR1 is SGHRS and CDR2 YFSETQ. Trimming left V 6 bases short and J 5 bases short, with 12 bases between. CDR3 length: 13 amino acids. The CDR3 DNA follows: TGCGCCAGCATTACTGACAGTCACAATGAGCAGTTCTTC. It encodes CASITDSHNEQFF. Together with reference TRBV5-1 and TRBJ2-1, the CDR3 gives the full variable domain: KAGVTQTPRYLIKTRGQQVTLSCSPISGHRSVSWYQQTPGQGLQFLFEYFSETQRNKGNFPGRFSGRQFSNSRSEMNVSTLELGDSALYLCASITDSHNEQFFGPGTRLTVL.

This clone appeared many times. The gene calls are TRBV12-3 or TRBV12-4 and TRBJ2-7, with no clear D. CDR3 length: 15 amino acids. V dropped 2 bases and J dropped 1 base, with 12 bases sitting between them. In nucleotides, the CDR3 is TGTGCCAGCAGTTTATCGACAAAAAGTTCCTACGAGCAGTACTTC. Translation gives CASSLSTKSSYEQYF.

This clone was picked up many times. V gene TRBV28 combines with J gene TRBJ2-7, with D perhaps TRBD2 (6 bases). V lost 4 bases and J 7 bases, leaving 14 bases between the germline ends. The CDR3 extends over 13 amino acids. Germline-derived CDR1 and CDR2 are MDHEN and SYDVKM. As DNA, the CDR3 is TGTGCCAGCAGTTGGGCGGGGTTCAGGGAGCAGTACTTC. Protein sequence: CASSWAGFREQYF.

This clone has at least ten counts. The CDR3 coding sequence is TGTGCCATCAGTGAGTTCCCCAAGACTAACTATGGCTACACCTTC. This gives the protein CAISEFPKTNYGYTF. The chain links TRBV10-3 to TRBJ1-2; D gene uncertain. Germline assignment: CDR1 ENHRY and CDR2 SYGVKD. The CDR3 consists of 15 residues. Trimming pared 1 base from V and 0 bases from J, leaving 9 bases between.

This clone was picked up a small number of times. One base away lies a much larger clone, so this may be a sequencing read error. The V and J genes are TRBV28 and TRBJ1-2; D remains ambiguous. The V and J ends lost 4 bases and 4 bases respectively, with 4 bases between them. The length of the CDR3 is 11 residues. The germline gives CDR1 MDHEN, CDR2 SYDVKM. The CDR3, as DNA: TGTGCCAGCAGTTATGCCTATGGCTACACCTTC. Translated: CASSYAYGYTF.

This clone has a handful of counts. This may be a read error: a much more frequent sequence differs by one nucleotide. At the DNA level, this CDR3 is encoded by other sequences in the same sample as well. The CDR3 loop is CATSDSTADTQYF. The CDR3 DNA reads TGTGCCACCAGTGATTCTACAGCAGATACGCAGTATTTT. The chain joins TRBV24-1 to TRBJ2-3; D not certain. The CDR3 totals 13 residues. Trimming stripped 2 bases from V and 4 bases from J, with 6 bases between. CDR1 KGHDR and CDR2 SFDVKD come from the germline V gene.